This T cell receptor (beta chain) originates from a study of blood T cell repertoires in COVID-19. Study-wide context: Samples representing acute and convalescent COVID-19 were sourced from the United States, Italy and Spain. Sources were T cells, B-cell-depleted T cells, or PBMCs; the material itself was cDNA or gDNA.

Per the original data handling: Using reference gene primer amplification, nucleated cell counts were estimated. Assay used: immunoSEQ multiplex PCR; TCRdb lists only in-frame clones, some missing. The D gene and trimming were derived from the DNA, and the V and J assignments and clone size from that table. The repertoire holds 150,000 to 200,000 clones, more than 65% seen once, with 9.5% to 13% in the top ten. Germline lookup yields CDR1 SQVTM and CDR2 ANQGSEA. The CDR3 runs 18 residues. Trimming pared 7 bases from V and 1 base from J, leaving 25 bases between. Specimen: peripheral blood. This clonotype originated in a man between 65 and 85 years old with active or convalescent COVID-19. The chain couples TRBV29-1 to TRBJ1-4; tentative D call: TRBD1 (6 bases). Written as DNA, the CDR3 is TGCAGCGCCGGAGGGTTTTGGAAGGGGGGGCGAACTAATGAAAAACTGTTTTTT. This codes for CSAGGFWKGGRTNEKLFF.